This TCR delta chain was identified during a study of gamma-delta chains in newborns, infants, children. Study at large: Innate gammadelta T cells reportedly expand polyclonally right after birth, driven by microbial exposure, per the title.

This clone was counted between two and nine times. TCRdb redid clone calling on the reads using CATT. Seen here are roughly 4,200 delta-chain clones, about 6.1% observed once, and the top ten hold about 16%. This clonotype was obtained from a child who was a newborn, infant or young child, either healthy, febrile or measles-vaccinated (not recorded which). The specimen was blood.

The DNA of the CDR3 is TGTGCCTGTGACACCGTTTGGTGGGGAGCCGTCCCCTGGGACACCCGACAGATGTTTTTC. It encodes CACDTVWWGAVPWDTRQMFF. V gene TRDV2 combines with J gene TRDJ3; D perhaps matches TRDD3 (5 bases). The CDR3 contains 20 residues. Germline V gives CDR1 GEAIGNYY, CDR2 EKD. V was shortened by 0 bases and J by 2 bases, with 19 bases between the two germline ends.